The rows below give T cell receptor beta chains drawn from one sample of a study of cytomegalovirus exposure and HLA in healthy donors. Only in-frame clones appear in the TCRdb table, and some are missing; sequencing was by immunoSEQ multiplex PCR. Of 150,000 to 200,000 clones listed, around 76% were seen once; the top ten hold over 1.2%. The material sequenced was PBMCs. Receptors were obtained from a girl aged 10 to 17 in good health and CMV-seropositive. Each CDR3 is given with its conserved first and last residue. Each record gives: D gene, clone size, J gene, V gene, CDR3 DNA, CDR3 protein. D genes are given only for firm matches. Clone size is given for some rows only: seen once, a few or many times, or a class if the clone is expanded.

D gene: -; clone size: -; J gene: TRBJ2-7; V gene: TRBV4-1; CDR3 DNA: TGCGCCAGCAGCCATTTAGGGGCCGTTGAGCAGTACTTC; CDR3 protein: CASSHLGAVEQYF
D gene: TRBD1; clone size: -; J gene: TRBJ2-3; V gene: TRBV7-2; CDR3 DNA: TGTGCCAGCAGCTTAGCCGGGACAGGGTTTTTATTAGATACGCAGTATTTT; CDR3 protein: CASSLAGTGFLLDTQYF
D gene: TRBD1; clone size: -; J gene: TRBJ1-1; V gene: TRBV10-3; CDR3 DNA: TGTGCCATCGGGACAGGGGCGGTGACTGAAGCTTTCTTT; CDR3 protein: CAIGTGAVTEAFF
D gene: TRBD1; clone size: -; J gene: TRBJ1-5; V gene: TRBV28; CDR3 DNA: TGTGCCAGCAGCCTAGAACAGGGGCATCAGCCCCAGCATTTT; CDR3 protein: CASSLEQGHQPQHF
D gene: -; clone size: -; J gene: TRBJ1-1; V gene: TRBV9; CDR3 DNA: TGTGCCAGCAGCGGTCGGGAGGGCACTGAAGCTTTCTTT; CDR3 protein: CASSGREGTEAFF
D gene: -; clone size: -; J gene: TRBJ1-1; V gene: TRBV10-3; CDR3 DNA: TGTGCCATCAGTCAAACACCGACTGAAGCTTTCTTT; CDR3 protein: CAISQTPTEAFF
D gene: TRBD1; clone size: -; J gene: TRBJ1-5; V gene: TRBV2; CDR3 DNA: TGTGCCAGCCAGTCGCCGGACAGGGCTGATCAGCCCCAGCATTTT; CDR3 protein: CASQSPDRADQPQHF
D gene: TRBD1; clone size: -; J gene: TRBJ2-3; V gene: TRBV28; CDR3 DNA: TGTGCCAGCAGTTTAGGGCAGGGGGCGGTAGATACGCAGTATTTT; CDR3 protein: CASSLGQGAVDTQYF
D gene: TRBD2; clone size: few; J gene: TRBJ2-1; V gene: TRBV9; CDR3 DNA: TGTGCCAGCAGCCCCTATAGCGGGCAACACAATGAGCAGTTCTTC; CDR3 protein: CASSPYSGQHNEQFF
D gene: -; clone size: -; J gene: TRBJ1-2; V gene: TRBV2; CDR3 DNA: TGTGCCAGCAGTGAAGAATCGGACTATGGCTACACCTTC; CDR3 protein: CASSEESDYGYTF
D gene: -; clone size: -; J gene: TRBJ1-1; V gene: TRBV30; CDR3 DNA: TGTGCCTGGAGTGCACAGGGTTTCGGGGCTTTCTTT; CDR3 protein: CAWSAQGFGAFF
D gene: -; clone size: -; J gene: TRBJ1-5; V gene: TRBV5-6; CDR3 DNA: TGTGCCAGCAGCTTAGGATGGGAGATTAGCAATCAGCCCCAGCATTTT; CDR3 protein: CASSLGWEISNQPQHF
D gene: -; clone size: -; J gene: TRBJ1-4; V gene: TRBV9; CDR3 DNA: TGTGCCAGCAGCGAAGACCCCAGGGCAACTAATGAAAAACTGTTTTTT; CDR3 protein: CASSEDPRATNEKLFF
D gene: -; clone size: -; J gene: TRBJ2-3; V gene: TRBV7-2; CDR3 DNA: TGTGCCAGCAGCTCTGGGAGGGATACGCAGTATTTT; CDR3 protein: CASSSGRDTQYF
D gene: -; clone size: -; J gene: TRBJ2-3; V gene: TRBV5-1; CDR3 DNA: TGCGCCAGCAGCTGGCAATGGGATACGCAGTATTTT; CDR3 protein: CASSWQWDTQYF
D gene: -; clone size: once; J gene: TRBJ2-2; V gene: TRBV5-1; CDR3 DNA: TGCGCCAGCAGCCCGGACAGCGCGAACACCGGGGAGCTGTTTTTT; CDR3 protein: CASSPDSANTGELFF
D gene: -; clone size: -; J gene: TRBJ1-5; V gene: TRBV4-3; CDR3 DNA: TGCGCCAGCAGCCAAGATCGGACAGAGTTTTATCAGCCCCAGCATTTT; CDR3 protein: CASSQDRTEFYQPQHF
D gene: -; clone size: -; J gene: TRBJ1-1; V gene: TRBV30; CDR3 DNA: TGTGCCTGGAGTCCTCGGCCCGGGGGAGCTTTCTTT; CDR3 protein: CAWSPRPGGAFF
D gene: TRBD1; clone size: -; J gene: TRBJ2-5; V gene: TRBV19; CDR3 DNA: TGTGCCAGTAGTAAAGGACAGGGGCCTAAGGAGACCCAGTACTTC; CDR3 protein: CASSKGQGPKETQYF
D gene: -; clone size: -; J gene: TRBJ1-2; V gene: TRBV29-1; CDR3 DNA: TGCAGCGTTATCCGTGAGGGGAGGTCTAACTATGGCTACACCTTC; CDR3 protein: CSVIREGRSNYGYTF
D gene: -; clone size: -; J gene: TRBJ1-2; V gene: TRBV6-1; CDR3 DNA: TGTGCCAGCAGTGAATCGGGGGGCTCCTATGGCTACACCTTC; CDR3 protein: CASSESGGSYGYTF
D gene: -; clone size: -; J gene: TRBJ1-1; V gene: TRBV10-3; CDR3 DNA: TGTGCCATCAGTGAGTACGACCGGGGAGACACTGAAGCTTTCTTT; CDR3 protein: CAISEYDRGDTEAFF
D gene: -; clone size: -; J gene: TRBJ1-2; V gene: TRBV7-9; CDR3 DNA: TGTGCCAGCAGCTTAGTTGGGGGCCACTATGGCTACACCTTC; CDR3 protein: CASSLVGGHYGYTF
D gene: TRBD2; clone size: once; J gene: TRBJ2-1; V gene: TRBV2; CDR3 DNA: TGTGCCAGCAGTGAAGGCGGGAGGTTGAGGGATGAGCAGTTCTTC; CDR3 protein: CASSEGGRLRDEQFF
D gene: TRBD1; clone size: -; J gene: TRBJ1-1; V gene: TRBV5-1; CDR3 DNA: TGCGCCAGCAGCAGCCAAACAGGGGGCGAGACGTACACTGAAGCTTTCTTT; CDR3 protein: CASSSQTGGETYTEAFF
D gene: -; clone size: -; J gene: TRBJ1-1; V gene: TRBV7-8; CDR3 DNA: TGTGCCAGCAGCTTAGTCGCAGGGGCTGACACTGAAGCTTTCTTT; CDR3 protein: CASSLVAGADTEAFF
D gene: TRBD2; clone size: -; J gene: TRBJ2-1; V gene: TRBV6-5; CDR3 DNA: TGTGCCAGCAGCTACTGGGGACTAGCGGGAGCGGGAGAGCAGTTCTTC; CDR3 protein: CASSYWGLAGAGEQFF
D gene: -; clone size: -; J gene: TRBJ2-1; V gene: TRBV5-8; CDR3 DNA: TGTGCCAGCAGCCCCACTTTTGAATACAATGAGCAGTTCTTC; CDR3 protein: CASSPTFEYNEQFF
D gene: -; clone size: -; J gene: TRBJ1-4; V gene: TRBV30; CDR3 DNA: TGTGCCTGGAGTAAGCGCGACGGGAATGAAAAACTGTTTTTT; CDR3 protein: CAWSKRDGNEKLFF
D gene: -; clone size: -; J gene: TRBJ1-1; V gene: TRBV29-1; CDR3 DNA: TGCAGCGTTGGCCGAGACAGGAACACTGAAGCTTTCTTT; CDR3 protein: CSVGRDRNTEAFF
D gene: TRBD1; clone size: -; J gene: TRBJ1-2; V gene: TRBV2; CDR3 DNA: TGTGCCAGCAGGGGACAGCACTATGGCTACACCTTC; CDR3 protein: CASRGQHYGYTF
D gene: -; clone size: few; J gene: TRBJ1-5; V gene: TRBV30; CDR3 DNA: TGTGCCTGGAGTCTGACATGGGGCAATCAGCCCCAGCATTTT; CDR3 protein: CAWSLTWGNQPQHF
D gene: -; clone size: -; J gene: TRBJ1-5; V gene: TRBV15; CDR3 DNA: TGTGCCACCAGCAGATCTAGGTCGAGTGGTGAGCCCCAGCATTTT; CDR3 protein: CATSRSRSSGEPQHF
D gene: TRBD2; clone size: -; J gene: TRBJ2-1; V gene: TRBV25-1; CDR3 DNA: TGTGCCAGCCAACCGGGACTAGCGGAAACCCACAATGAGCAGTTCTTC; CDR3 protein: CASQPGLAETHNEQFF
D gene: -; clone size: -; J gene: TRBJ2-7; V gene: TRBV4-3; CDR3 DNA: TGCGCCAGCAGCCAAGTGTCAGGGGCCTACGAGCAGTACTTC; CDR3 protein: CASSQVSGAYEQYF
D gene: -; clone size: -; J gene: TRBJ2-7; V gene: TRBV5-1; CDR3 DNA: TGCGCCAGCAGCCCGGGTCATGCCCCTTCCTACGAGCAGTACTTC; CDR3 protein: CASSPGHAPSYEQYF
D gene: -; clone size: -; J gene: TRBJ2-3; V gene: TRBV5-6; CDR3 DNA: TGTGCCAGCAGCTCGATGCGACCGGAGAGACATACGCAGTATTTT; CDR3 protein: CASSSMRPERHTQYF
D gene: -; clone size: -; J gene: TRBJ1-2; V gene: TRBV15; CDR3 DNA: TGTGCCACCAGCAATCCCGGTGGCAGCGTCTATGGCTACACCTTC; CDR3 protein: CATSNPGGSVYGYTF
D gene: -; clone size: -; J gene: TRBJ1-4; V gene: TRBV29-1; CDR3 DNA: TGCAGCGCTTCGACAGGATATGCAACTAATGAAAAACTGTTTTTT; CDR3 protein: CSASTGYATNEKLFF
D gene: -; clone size: once; J gene: TRBJ2-5; V gene: TRBV28; CDR3 DNA: TGTGCCAGCAGCCTACCGGCTAGGCCGGCCCAGTACTTC; CDR3 protein: CASSLPARPAQYF
D gene: -; clone size: -; J gene: TRBJ2-7; V gene: TRBV4-1; CDR3 DNA: TGCGCCAGCAGTCCCCACCTGAACTCCGAGCAGTACTTC; CDR3 protein: CASSPHLNSEQYF
D gene: TRBD2; clone size: few; J gene: TRBJ2-3; V gene: TRBV6-1; CDR3 DNA: TGTGCCAGCAGTGTAGCGGGAGGGAAAGATACGCAGTATTTT; CDR3 protein: CASSVAGGKDTQYF
D gene: -; clone size: -; J gene: TRBJ1-3; V gene: TRBV6-1; CDR3 DNA: TGTGCCAGCAGCCCCCCAGACTCTGGAAACACCATATATTTT; CDR3 protein: CASSPPDSGNTIYF
D gene: -; clone size: -; J gene: TRBJ1-6; V gene: TRBV11-2; CDR3 DNA: TGTGCCAGCAGCTTAGTCGCAGCGGGGTACTCACCCCTCCACTTT; CDR3 protein: CASSLVAAGYSPLHF
D gene: -; clone size: -; J gene: TRBJ1-1; V gene: TRBV5-1; CDR3 DNA: TGCGCCAGCAGCTTGGCCAGGGCAGACACTGAAGCTTTCTTT; CDR3 protein: CASSLARADTEAFF
D gene: TRBD1; clone size: -; J gene: TRBJ1-1; V gene: TRBV11-2; CDR3 DNA: TGTGCCAGCAGCTTACAGGGGGGCACTGAAGCTTTCTTT; CDR3 protein: CASSLQGGTEAFF
D gene: TRBD1; clone size: -; J gene: TRBJ2-7; V gene: TRBV6-5; CDR3 DNA: TGTGCCAGCAGTTACTGGGACAGGGGGTACGAGCAGTACTTC; CDR3 protein: CASSYWDRGYEQYF
D gene: -; clone size: -; J gene: TRBJ2-7; V gene: TRBV2; CDR3 DNA: TGTGCCAGCAGCACCCGGGGGTCCTCCTACGAGCAGTACTTC; CDR3 protein: CASSTRGSSYEQYF
D gene: TRBD2; clone size: -; J gene: TRBJ2-6; V gene: TRBV27; CDR3 DNA: TGTGCCAGCACTCCGAAAGGACTAGCGGGTGGGGCCAACGTCCTGACTTTC; CDR3 protein: CASTPKGLAGGANVLTF
D gene: -; clone size: -; J gene: TRBJ1-3; V gene: TRBV7-8; CDR3 DNA: TGTGCCAGCAGCTTTGGAGGGTTCTCTGGAAACACCATATATTTT; CDR3 protein: CASSFGGFSGNTIYF
D gene: -; clone size: once; J gene: TRBJ2-3; V gene: TRBV7-3; CDR3 DNA: TGTGCCAGCAGCTTAACGCCGGGTAGGGGAGATACGCAGTATTTT; CDR3 protein: CASSLTPGRGDTQYF
D gene: -; clone size: -; J gene: TRBJ2-7; V gene: TRBV30; CDR3 DNA: TGTGCCTGGAGTAAGGGGGAAACCTCCTACGAGCAGTACTTC; CDR3 protein: CAWSKGETSYEQYF
D gene: -; clone size: -; J gene: TRBJ1-1; V gene: TRBV29-1; CDR3 DNA: TGCAGCGTTGGGGGAGGGCTCGGAGCTTTCTTT; CDR3 protein: CSVGGGLGAFF
D gene: -; clone size: -; J gene: TRBJ1-2; V gene: TRBV30; CDR3 DNA: TGTGCCTGGAGTCGGTCGGGAAGGGACTATGGCTACACCTTC; CDR3 protein: CAWSRSGRDYGYTF
D gene: -; clone size: -; J gene: TRBJ1-4; V gene: TRBV2; CDR3 DNA: TGTGCCAGCAGTGACGGACAGACTAATGAAAAACTGTTTTTT; CDR3 protein: CASSDGQTNEKLFF
D gene: TRBD1; clone size: -; J gene: TRBJ2-7; V gene: TRBV28; CDR3 DNA: TGTGCCAGCACTCCCACCGGGACAGGGGTCTACGAGCAGTACTTC; CDR3 protein: CASTPTGTGVYEQYF
D gene: -; clone size: -; J gene: TRBJ1-1; V gene: TRBV5-1; CDR3 DNA: TGCGCCAGCAGCTTGACAGTTAACACTGAAGCTTTCTTT; CDR3 protein: CASSLTVNTEAFF
D gene: TRBD1; clone size: -; J gene: TRBJ1-2; V gene: TRBV7-9; CDR3 DNA: TGTGCCAGCAGCCAAGGACAGGGGGATCCTTACCTCTATGGCTACACCTTC; CDR3 protein: CASSQGQGDPYLYGYTF
D gene: -; clone size: few; J gene: TRBJ1-3; V gene: TRBV25-1; CDR3 DNA: TGTGCCAGCAGTGATCGGGGATCAGCTGGAAACACCATATATTTT; CDR3 protein: CASSDRGSAGNTIYF
D gene: TRBD2; clone size: -; J gene: TRBJ2-3; V gene: TRBV14; CDR3 DNA: TGTGCCAGCAGCCCCGATCCGGGACTAGTCTCGGCAGATACGCAGTATTTT; CDR3 protein: CASSPDPGLVSADTQYF